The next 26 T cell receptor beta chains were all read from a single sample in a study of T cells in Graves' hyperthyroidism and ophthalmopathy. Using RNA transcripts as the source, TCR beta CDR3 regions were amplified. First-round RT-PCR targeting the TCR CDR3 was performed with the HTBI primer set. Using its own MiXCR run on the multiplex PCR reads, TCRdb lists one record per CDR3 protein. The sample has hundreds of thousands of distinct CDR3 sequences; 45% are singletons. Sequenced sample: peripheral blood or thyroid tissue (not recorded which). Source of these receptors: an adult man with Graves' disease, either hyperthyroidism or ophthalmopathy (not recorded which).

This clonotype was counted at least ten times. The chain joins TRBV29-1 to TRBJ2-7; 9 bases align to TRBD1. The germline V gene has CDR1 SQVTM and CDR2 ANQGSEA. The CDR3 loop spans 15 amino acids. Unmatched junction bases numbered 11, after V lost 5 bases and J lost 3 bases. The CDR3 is CSVMAQDRGIYEQYF. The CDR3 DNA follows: TGCAGCGTTATGGCGCAGGACAGGGGAATCTACGAGCAGTACTTC.

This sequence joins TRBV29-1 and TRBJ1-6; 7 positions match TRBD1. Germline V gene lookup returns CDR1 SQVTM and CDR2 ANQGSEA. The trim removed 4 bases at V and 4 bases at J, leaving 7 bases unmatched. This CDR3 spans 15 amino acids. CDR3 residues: CSVVIQGGYNSPLHF. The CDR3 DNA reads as TGCAGCGTTGTAATCCAGGGGGGTTATAATTCACCCCTCCACTTT. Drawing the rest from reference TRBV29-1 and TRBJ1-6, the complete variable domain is SAVISQKPSRDICQRGTSLTIQCQVDSQVTMMFWYRQQPGQSLTLIATANQGSEATYESGFVIDKFPISRPNLTFSTLTVSNMSPEDSSIYLCSVVIQGGYNSPLHFGNGTRLTVT.

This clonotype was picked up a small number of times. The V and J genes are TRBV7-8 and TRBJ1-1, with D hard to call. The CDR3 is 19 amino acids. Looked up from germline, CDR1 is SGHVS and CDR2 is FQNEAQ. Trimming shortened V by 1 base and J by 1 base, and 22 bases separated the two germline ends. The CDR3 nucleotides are TGTGCCAGCAGCTTAGGGATCGATGGAAGAATGGCCCCGAACACTGAAGCTTTCTTT. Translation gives CASSLGIDGRMAPNTEAFF.

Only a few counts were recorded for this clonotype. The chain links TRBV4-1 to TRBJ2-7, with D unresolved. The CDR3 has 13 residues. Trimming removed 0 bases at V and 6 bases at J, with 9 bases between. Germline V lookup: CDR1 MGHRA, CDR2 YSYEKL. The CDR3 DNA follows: TGCGCCAGCAGCCAAGATCCTCAAGGCGAGCAGTACTTC. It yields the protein CASSQDPQGEQYF.

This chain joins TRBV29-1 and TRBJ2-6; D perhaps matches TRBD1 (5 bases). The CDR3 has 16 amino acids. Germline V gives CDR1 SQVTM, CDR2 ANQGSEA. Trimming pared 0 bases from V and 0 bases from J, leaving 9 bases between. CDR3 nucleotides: TGCAGCGTTGAAGATCGGCAGGGCTCTGGGGCCAACGTCCTGACTTTC. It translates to CSVEDRQGSGANVLTF. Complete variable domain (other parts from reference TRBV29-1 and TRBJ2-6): SAVISQKPSRDICQRGTSLTIQCQVDSQVTMMFWYRQQPGQSLTLIATANQGSEATYESGFVIDKFPISRPNLTFSTLTVSNMSPEDSSIYLCSVEDRQGSGANVLTFGAGSRLTVL.

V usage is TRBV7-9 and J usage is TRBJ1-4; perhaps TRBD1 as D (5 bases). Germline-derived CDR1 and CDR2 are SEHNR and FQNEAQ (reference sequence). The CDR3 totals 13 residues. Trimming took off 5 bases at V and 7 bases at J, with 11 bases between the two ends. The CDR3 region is CASSPRGGEKLFF. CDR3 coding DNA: TGTGCCAGCAGCCCCCGGGGGGGTGAAAAACTGTTTTTT.

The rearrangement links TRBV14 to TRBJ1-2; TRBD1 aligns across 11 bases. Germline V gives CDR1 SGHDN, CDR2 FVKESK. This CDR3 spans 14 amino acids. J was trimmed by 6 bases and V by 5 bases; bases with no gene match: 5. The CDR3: CASSSRTGGDGYTF. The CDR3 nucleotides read TGTGCCAGCAGCTCAAGGACAGGGGGCGATGGCTACACCTTC.

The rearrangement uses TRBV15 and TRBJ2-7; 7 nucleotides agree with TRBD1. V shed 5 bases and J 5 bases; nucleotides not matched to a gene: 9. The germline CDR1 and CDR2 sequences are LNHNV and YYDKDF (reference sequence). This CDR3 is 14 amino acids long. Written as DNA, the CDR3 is TGTGCCACCAGCCAAGGCGGACAGGACCACGAGCAGTACTTC. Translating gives CATSQGGQDHEQYF. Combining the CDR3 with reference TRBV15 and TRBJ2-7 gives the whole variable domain DAMVIQNPRYQVTQFGKPVTLSCSQTLNHNVMYWYQQKSSQAPKLLFHYYDKDFNNEADTPDNFQSRRPNTSFCFLDIRSPGLGDTAMYLCATSQGGQDHEQYFGPGTRLTVT.

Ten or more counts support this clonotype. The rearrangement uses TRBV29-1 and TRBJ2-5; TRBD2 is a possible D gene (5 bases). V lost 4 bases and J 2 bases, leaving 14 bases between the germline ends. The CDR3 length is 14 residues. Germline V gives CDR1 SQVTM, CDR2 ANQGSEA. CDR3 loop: CSVGEWDKQETQYF. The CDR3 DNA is TGCAGCGTTGGGGAGTGGGATAAGCAAGAGACCCAGTACTTC.

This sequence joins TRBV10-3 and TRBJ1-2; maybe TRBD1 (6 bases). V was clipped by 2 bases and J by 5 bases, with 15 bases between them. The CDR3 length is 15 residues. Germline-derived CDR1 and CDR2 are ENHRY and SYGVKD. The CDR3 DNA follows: TGTGCCATCAGTGAGCCAGGGGCGGCTACTTATGGCTACACCTTC. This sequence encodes CAISEPGAATYGYTF.

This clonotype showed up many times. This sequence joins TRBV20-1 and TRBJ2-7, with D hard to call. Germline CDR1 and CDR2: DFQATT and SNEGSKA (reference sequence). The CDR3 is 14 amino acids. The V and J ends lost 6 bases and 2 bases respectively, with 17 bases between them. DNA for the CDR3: TGCAGTGCAAATGACGTTGTTACGGCCTACGAGCAGTACTTC. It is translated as CSANDVVTAYEQYF.

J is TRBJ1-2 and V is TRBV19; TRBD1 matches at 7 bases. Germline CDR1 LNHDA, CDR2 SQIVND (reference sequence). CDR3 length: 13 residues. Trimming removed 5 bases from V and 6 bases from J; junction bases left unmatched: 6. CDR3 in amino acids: CASSDGTVDGYTF. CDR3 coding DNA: TGTGCCAGTAGTGACGGGACAGTCGATGGCTACACCTTC.

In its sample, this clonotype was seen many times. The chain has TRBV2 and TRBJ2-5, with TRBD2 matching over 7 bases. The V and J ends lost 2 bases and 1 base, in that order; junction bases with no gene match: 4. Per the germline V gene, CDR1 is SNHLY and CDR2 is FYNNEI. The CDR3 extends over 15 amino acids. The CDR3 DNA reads TGTGCCAGCAGTGAACAGACTAGCATCCAAGAGACCCAGTACTTC. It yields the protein CASSEQTSIQETQYF.

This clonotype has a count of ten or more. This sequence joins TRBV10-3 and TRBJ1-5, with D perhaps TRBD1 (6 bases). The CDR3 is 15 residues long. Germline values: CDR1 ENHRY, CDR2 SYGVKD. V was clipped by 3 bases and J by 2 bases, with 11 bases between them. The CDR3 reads CAISEQGEGNQPQHF. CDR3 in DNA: TGTGCCATCAGTGAACAGGGAGAAGGCAATCAGCCCCAGCATTTT.

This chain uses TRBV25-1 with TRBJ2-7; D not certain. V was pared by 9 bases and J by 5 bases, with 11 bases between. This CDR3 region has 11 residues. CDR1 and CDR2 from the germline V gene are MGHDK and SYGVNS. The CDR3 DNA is TGTGCCAGGGTGGGGTCAAACGAGCAGTACTTC. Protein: CARVGSNEQYF.

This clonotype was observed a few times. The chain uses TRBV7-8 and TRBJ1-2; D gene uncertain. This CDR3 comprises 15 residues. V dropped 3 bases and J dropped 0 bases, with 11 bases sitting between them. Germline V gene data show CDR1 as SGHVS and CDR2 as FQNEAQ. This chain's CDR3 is CASSLAGPANYGYTF. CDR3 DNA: TGTGCCAGCAGCTTGGCAGGACCCGCTAACTATGGCTACACCTTC.

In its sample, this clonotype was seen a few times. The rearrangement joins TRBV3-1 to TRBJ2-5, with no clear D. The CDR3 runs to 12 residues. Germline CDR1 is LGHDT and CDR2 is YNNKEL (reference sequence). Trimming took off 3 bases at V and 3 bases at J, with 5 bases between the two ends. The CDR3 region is CASSHLEETQYF. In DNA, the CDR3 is TGTGCCAGCAGCCACTTAGAAGAGACCCAGTACTTC.

CDR3 sequence: CASSLDAGAYRKYF. Here the CDR3 DNA reads TGTGCCAGCAGTCTAGACGCTGGGGCCTATCGGAAGTACTTC. This sequence joins TRBV2 and TRBJ2-7; D is perhaps TRBD1 (5 bases). Germline CDR1 SNHLY, CDR2 FYNNEI. The CDR3 covers 14 residues. Trimming cost V 5 bases and J 11 bases, with 22 bases left between them.

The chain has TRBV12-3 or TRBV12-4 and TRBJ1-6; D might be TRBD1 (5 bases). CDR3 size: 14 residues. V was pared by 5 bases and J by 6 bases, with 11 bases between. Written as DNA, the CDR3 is TGTGCCAGCAGTCGACAGTCTTCTAATTCACCCCTCCACTTT. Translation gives CASSRQSSNSPLHF.

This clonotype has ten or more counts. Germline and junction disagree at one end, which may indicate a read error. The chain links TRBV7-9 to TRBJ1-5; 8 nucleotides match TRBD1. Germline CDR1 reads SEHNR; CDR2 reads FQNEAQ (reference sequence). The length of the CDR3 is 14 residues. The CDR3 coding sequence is TGTGCCAGCAGCTTCGGACAGGGCAATCAGGCCCAGCATTTT. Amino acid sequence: CASSFGQGNQAQHF.

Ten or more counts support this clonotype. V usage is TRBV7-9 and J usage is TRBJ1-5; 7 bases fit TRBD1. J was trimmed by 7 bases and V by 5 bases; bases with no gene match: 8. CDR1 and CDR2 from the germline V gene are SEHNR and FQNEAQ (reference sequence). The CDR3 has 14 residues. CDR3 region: CASSTGTVVQPQHF. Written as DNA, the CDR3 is TGTGCCAGCAGCACAGGGACAGTGGTCCAGCCCCAGCATTTT.

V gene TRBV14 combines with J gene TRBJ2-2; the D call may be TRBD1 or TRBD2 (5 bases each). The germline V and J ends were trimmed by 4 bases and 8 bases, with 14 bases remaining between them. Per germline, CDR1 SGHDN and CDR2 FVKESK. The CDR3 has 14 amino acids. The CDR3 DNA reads TGTGCCAGCAGCCCACGGGACGGAATAGGGGAGCTGTTTTTT. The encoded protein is CASSPRDGIGELFF.

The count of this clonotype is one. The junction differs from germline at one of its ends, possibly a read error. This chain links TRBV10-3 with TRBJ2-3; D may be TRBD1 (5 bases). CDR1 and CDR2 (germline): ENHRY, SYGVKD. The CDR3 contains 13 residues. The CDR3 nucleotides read TGTGCCACCAGTGATCCGGTAGGGGAAACGCAGTATTTT. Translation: CATSDPVGETQYF.

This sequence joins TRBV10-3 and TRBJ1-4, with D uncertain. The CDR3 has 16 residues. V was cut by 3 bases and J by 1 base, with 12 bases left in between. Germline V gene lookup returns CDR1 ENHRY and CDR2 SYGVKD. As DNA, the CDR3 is TGTGCCATCAGTGAAGCTCCGGAAGGAACTAATGAAAAACTGTTTTTT. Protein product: CAISEAPEGTNEKLFF.

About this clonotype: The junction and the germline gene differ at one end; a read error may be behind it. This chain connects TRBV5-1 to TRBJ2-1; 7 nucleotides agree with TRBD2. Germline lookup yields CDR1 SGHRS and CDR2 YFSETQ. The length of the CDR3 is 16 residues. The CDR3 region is CASSPAGLPPNNEQFF. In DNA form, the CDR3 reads TGTGCCAGCAGCCCAGCGGGACTACCTCCCAACAATGAGCAGTTCTTC.

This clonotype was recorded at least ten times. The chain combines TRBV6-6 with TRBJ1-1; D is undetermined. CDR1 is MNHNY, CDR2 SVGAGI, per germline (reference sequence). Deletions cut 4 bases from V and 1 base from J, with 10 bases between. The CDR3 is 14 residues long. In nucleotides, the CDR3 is TGTGCCAGCAGTTCGACGATAGGGAACACTGAAGCTTTCTTT. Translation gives CASSSTIGNTEAFF.